The 10 T cell receptor beta chains given below trace back to one sample, sequenced in a study. From the RT-PCR reads, TCRdb called clonotypes with MiXCR, one entry per CDR3 protein. The table lists about 680,000 distinct CDR3 sequences, 14% of them singletons. The material sequenced was memory CD4+ T cells from blood. The receptors stem from a female donor in good health, serving as a healthy control.

The CDR3 DNA sequence: TGCAGTGCTAGAGTCTTCGGGAGAAGCTCCTACGAGCAGTACTTC. Encoded protein: CSARVFGRSSYEQYF. V gene TRBV20-1 combines with J gene TRBJ2-7; D is possibly TRBD2 (6 bases). Germline CDR1 is DFQATT and CDR2 is SNEGSKA (reference sequence). This CDR3 is 15 amino acids long. Trimming removed 1 base at V and 0 bases at J, with 13 bases between.

This clonotype was picked up a small number of times. J is TRBJ1-6 and V is TRBV7-3, with TRBD1 identical over 7 bases. The V gene end was trimmed by 1 base and the J gene end by 8 bases; junction bases not matched to a gene: 5. Germline values: CDR1 SGHTA, CDR2 FQGTGA. CDR3 size: 15 residues. The CDR3 DNA sequence: TGTGCCAGCAGCTTAATGGGGACAGAAGATTCACCCCTCCACTTT. It translates to CASSLMGTEDSPLHF.

In this sample, this clonotype turned up many times. The gene calls are TRBV5-1 and TRBJ1-1, with D maybe TRBD1 (6 bases). The CDR3 runs 15 residues. Germline assignment: CDR1 SGHRS and CDR2 YFSETQ. Trimming stripped 1 base from V and 1 base from J, with 11 bases between. CDR3 sequence (DNA): TGCGCCAGCAGCTTGTTCTCGGGGGCGAACACTGAAGCTTTCTTT. Its translation is CASSLFSGANTEAFF.

This clonotype was counted ten times or more. The chain joins TRBV6-5 to TRBJ2-6; D is ambiguous. V shed 5 bases and J shed 0 bases, with 14 bases lying between them. CDR3 length: 17 residues. Germline-derived CDR1 and CDR2 are MNHEY and SVGAGI. CDR3 sequence (DNA): TGTGCCAGCAGTCGACCCACAACCCTCTCTGGGGCCAACGTCCTGACTTTC. Protein sequence: CASSRPTTLSGANVLTF.

This clonotype was observed at least ten times. The chain links TRBV20-1 to TRBJ1-1, with a possible D match to TRBD1 (6 bases). The CDR3 runs 14 residues. CDR1 DFQATT and CDR2 SNEGSKA come from the germline V gene (reference sequence). Trimming took 1 base from V and 6 from J, leaving 15 bases between them. In nucleotides, the CDR3 is TGCAGTGCTAGAGGGGGGCAGGGTTACGCTGAAGCTTTCTTT. Its protein product is CSARGGQGYAEAFF.

This clonotype was seen at least ten times. V is TRBV11-1 and J is TRBJ2-3; either TRBD1 or TRBD2 may supply D (5 bases each). The length of the CDR3 is 14 residues. Germline V gene lookup returns CDR1 SGHAT and CDR2 FQDESV (reference sequence). With 6 bases removed from V and 6 bases from J, the gap between germline ends came to 16 bases. The CDR3 sequence: CASRPGTQWDTQYF. CDR3 sequence (DNA): TGTGCCAGCAGACCTGGGACCCAGTGGGATACGCAGTATTTT.

This clonotype turned up a few times. V gene TRBV12-3 or TRBV12-4 combines with J gene TRBJ1-5; D call uncertain. V lost 2 bases and J 0 bases, leaving 8 bases between the germline ends. This CDR3 comprises 15 residues. The CDR3 region is CASSLSDYSNQPQHF. DNA of the CDR3: TGTGCCAGCAGTTTATCAGATTATAGCAATCAGCCCCAGCATTTT.

The chain is built from TRBV6-1 and TRBJ1-5; D may be TRBD1 (5 bases). The CDR3 is 17 residues long. V shed 5 bases and J shed 0 bases, with 17 bases lying between them. The germline gives CDR1 MNHNS, CDR2 SASEGT. The CDR3 DNA is TGTGCCAGCAGTTCCTACCCCGGGACTGATAGCAATCAGCCCCAGCATTTT. Its protein product is CASSSYPGTDSNQPQHF.

This clonotype has a single count. This chain joins TRBV20-1 and TRBJ2-3, with D perhaps being TRBD1 or TRBD2 (6 bases each). The V gene's germline CDR1 is DFQATT and CDR2 SNEGSKA (reference sequence). The V gene lost 6 bases and the J gene lost 1 base, with 14 bases spanning the gap. This CDR3 spans 14 amino acids. This CDR3 is CSAGGGTGTDTQYF. The CDR3 nucleotides are TGCAGTGCCGGGGGCGGGACGGGCACAGATACGCAGTATTTT.

This clonotype was picked up a small number of times. This chain uses TRBV7-2 with TRBJ2-3; the D gene could be TRBD1 or TRBD2 (6 bases each). The V and J ends lost 3 bases and 4 bases respectively, with 14 bases between them. Germline V lookup: CDR1 SGHTA, CDR2 FQGNSA. The CDR3 runs to 15 residues. This chain's CDR3 is CASSLEGGVADTQYF. CDR3 sequence (DNA): TGTGCCAGCAGCTTGGAGGGGGGAGTGGCAGATACGCAGTATTTT.